A selection of T cell receptor beta chains follows, all from one sample in a study of memory B cells and T cells in multiple sclerosis. The table came from immunoSEQ multiplex PCR; TCRdb's copy has only in-frame clones and leaves some out. Found here are under 50,000 clones, around 80% of them singletons; the top ten hold about 1.1%. Their antigens are not known. What was sequenced was PBMCs from blood kept in culture. These TCRs come from a human donor with multiple sclerosis. CDR3s include the opening cysteine and the closing phenylalanine or tryptophan. The D gene is left open where the match is weak. Some rows have no size entry. The others give once, few or many, or a class for an expanded clone.

V gene: TRBV5-1; J gene: TRBJ2-3; D gene: .; clone size: .; CDR3 DNA: TGCGCCAGCCGAGGTGGGCTAACCACAGATACGCAGTATTTT; CDR3 protein: CASRGGLTTDTQYF
V gene: TRBV7-9; J gene: TRBJ1-6; D gene: TRBD1; clone size: .; CDR3 DNA: TGTGCCAGCAGCTTCGCCGGGACAGCTAATTCACCCCTCCACTTT; CDR3 protein: CASSFAGTANSPLHF
V gene: TRBV6-1; J gene: TRBJ1-3; D gene: .; clone size: .; CDR3 DNA: TGTGCCAGCACCGACCGGGGGATCGGAAACACCATATATTTT; CDR3 protein: CASTDRGIGNTIYF
V gene: TRBV11-1; J gene: TRBJ2-2; D gene: .; clone size: .; CDR3 DNA: TGTGCCAGCAGACGCTCTAGCACGACCGGGGAGCTGTTTTTT; CDR3 protein: CASRRSSTTGELFF
V gene: TRBV19; J gene: TRBJ1-1; D gene: .; clone size: few; CDR3 DNA: TGTGCCAGTAGTATAAACGAGATGAACACTGAAGCTTTCTTT; CDR3 protein: CASSINEMNTEAFF
V gene: TRBV30; J gene: TRBJ2-2; D gene: .; clone size: once; CDR3 DNA: TGTGCCTGGAGAAGGTCAGGGGAAGTCACCGGGGAGCTGTTTTTT; CDR3 protein: CAWRRSGEVTGELFF
V gene: TRBV18; J gene: TRBJ1-1; D gene: .; clone size: .; CDR3 DNA: TGTGCCAGCTCACCAAATCAGGTTGGTCACACTGAAGCTTTCTTT; CDR3 protein: CASSPNQVGHTEAFF
V gene: TRBV19; J gene: TRBJ2-7; D gene: .; clone size: .; CDR3 DNA: TGTGCCAGTAGTATAGGGGCAGGGGAGACCTACGAGCAGTACTTC; CDR3 protein: CASSIGAGETYEQYF
V gene: TRBV7-9; J gene: TRBJ2-7; D gene: .; clone size: .; CDR3 DNA: TGTGCCAGCAGCTTTACTAGACCCTACGAGCAGTACTTC; CDR3 protein: CASSFTRPYEQYF
V gene: TRBV29-1; J gene: TRBJ1-2; D gene: TRBD1; clone size: once; CDR3 DNA: TGCAGCGTTGAGACGACAGGGGGCGTCTATGGCTACACCTTC; CDR3 protein: CSVETTGGVYGYTF